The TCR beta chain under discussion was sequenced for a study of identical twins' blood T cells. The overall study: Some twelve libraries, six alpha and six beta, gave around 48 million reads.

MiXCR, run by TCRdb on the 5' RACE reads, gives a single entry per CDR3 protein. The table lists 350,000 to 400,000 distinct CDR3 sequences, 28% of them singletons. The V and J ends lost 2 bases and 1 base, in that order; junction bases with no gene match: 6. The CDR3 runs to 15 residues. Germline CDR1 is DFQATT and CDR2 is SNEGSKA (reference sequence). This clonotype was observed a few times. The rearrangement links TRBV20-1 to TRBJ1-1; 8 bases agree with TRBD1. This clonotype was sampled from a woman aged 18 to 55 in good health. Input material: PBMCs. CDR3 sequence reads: CSARHRGWGNTEAFF. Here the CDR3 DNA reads TGCAGTGCTAGACACAGGGGGTGGGGGAACACTGAAGCTTTCTTT.